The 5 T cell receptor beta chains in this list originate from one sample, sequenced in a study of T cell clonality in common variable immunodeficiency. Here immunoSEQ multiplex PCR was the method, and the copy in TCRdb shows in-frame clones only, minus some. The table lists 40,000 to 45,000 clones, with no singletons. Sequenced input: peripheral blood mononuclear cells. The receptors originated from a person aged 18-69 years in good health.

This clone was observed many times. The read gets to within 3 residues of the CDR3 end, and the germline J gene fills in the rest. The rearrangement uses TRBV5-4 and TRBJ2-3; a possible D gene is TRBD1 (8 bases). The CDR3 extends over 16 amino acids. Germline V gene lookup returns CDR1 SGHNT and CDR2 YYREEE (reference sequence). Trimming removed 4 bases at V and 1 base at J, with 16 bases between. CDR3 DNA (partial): TGTGCCAGCAGCGGCAGTACAGGGGGGGGCACAGATACG. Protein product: CASSGSTGGGTDT. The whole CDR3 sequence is CASSGSTGGGTDTQYF.

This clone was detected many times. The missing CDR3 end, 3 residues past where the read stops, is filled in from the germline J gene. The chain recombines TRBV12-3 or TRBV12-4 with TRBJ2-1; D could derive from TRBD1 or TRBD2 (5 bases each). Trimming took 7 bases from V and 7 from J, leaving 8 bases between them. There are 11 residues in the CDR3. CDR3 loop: CASKGENEQFF. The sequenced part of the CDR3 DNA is TGTGCCAGCAAAGGGGAGAATGAG.

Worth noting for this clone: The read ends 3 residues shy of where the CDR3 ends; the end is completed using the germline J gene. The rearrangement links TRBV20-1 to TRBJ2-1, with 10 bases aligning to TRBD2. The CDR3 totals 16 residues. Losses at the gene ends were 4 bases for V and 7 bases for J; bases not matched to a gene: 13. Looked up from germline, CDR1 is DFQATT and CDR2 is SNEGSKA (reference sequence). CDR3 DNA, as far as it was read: TGCAGTGCTACCCGCTACCTAGCGGGAGTTTGGAATGAG. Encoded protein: CSATRYLAGVWNE. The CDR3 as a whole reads CSATRYLAGVWNEQFF.

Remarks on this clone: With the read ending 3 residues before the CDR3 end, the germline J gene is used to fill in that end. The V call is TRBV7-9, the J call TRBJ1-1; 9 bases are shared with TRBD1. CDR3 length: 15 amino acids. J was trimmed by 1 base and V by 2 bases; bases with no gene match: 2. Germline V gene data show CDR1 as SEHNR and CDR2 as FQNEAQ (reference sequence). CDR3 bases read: TGTGCCAGCAGCTTAAAGGGACAGGGGAACACTGAA. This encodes CASSLKGQGNTE. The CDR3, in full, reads CASSLKGQGNTEAFF.

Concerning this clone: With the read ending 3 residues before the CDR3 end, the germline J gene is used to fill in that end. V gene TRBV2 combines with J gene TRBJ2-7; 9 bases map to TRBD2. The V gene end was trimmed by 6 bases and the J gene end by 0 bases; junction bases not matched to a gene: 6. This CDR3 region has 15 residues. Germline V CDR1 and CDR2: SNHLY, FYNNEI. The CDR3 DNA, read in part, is TGTGCCAGCAGACAGACTAGCGGTAGCTCCTACGAG. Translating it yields CASRQTSGSSYE. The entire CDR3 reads CASRQTSGSSYEQYF.